Listed here are 17 T cell receptor beta chains from one sample, sequenced in a study of blood T cell repertoires in COVID-19. Sequencing was performed with immunoSEQ multiplex PCR; in TCRdb, only in-frame clones are kept and a portion is missing. The sample has approximately 150,000 clones, 87% seen once. Sequencing input: peripheral blood. The receptors come from a man aged 45-65 years who had recovered from COVID-19.

With respect to this clone: The same CDR3 also results from other DNA sequences found in this sample. V gene TRBV7-9 combines with J gene TRBJ1-4; 9 nucleotides agree with TRBD1. This CDR3 spans 15 amino acids. Per the germline V gene, CDR1 is SEHNR and CDR2 is FQNEAQ (reference sequence). The V segment lost 3 bases and the J segment 5 bases; nucleotides outside the gene matches: 4. CDR3 amino acids: CASSFPGQGNEKLFF. CDR3 sequence (DNA): TGTGCCAGCAGCTTCCCCGGACAGGGGAATGAAAAACTGTTTTTT.

The chain links TRBV5-8 to TRBJ2-5, with D perhaps matching TRBD2 (5 bases). Germline V gene sequence: CDR1 SGHTS, CDR2 YDEGEE. The CDR3 sequence is 16 residues long. V was trimmed by 4 bases and J by 0 bases, leaving 16 bases between them. DNA of the CDR3: TGTGCCAGCAGCCCAGGACTGACGGGGAACCAAGAGACCCAGTACTTC. This sequence encodes CASSPGLTGNQETQYF.

This clone was counted once. This chain connects TRBV18 to TRBJ2-7; a possible D gene is TRBD1 (5 bases). This CDR3 comprises 14 residues. Germline V gene lookup returns CDR1 KGHSH and CDR2 LQKENI. V was shortened by 3 bases and J by 3 bases, with 12 bases between the two germline ends. The CDR3 DNA is TGTGCCAGCTCACCCACGACAGTGAGCTACGAGCAGTACTTC. This gives the protein CASSPTTVSYEQYF.

This chain uses TRBV11-3 with TRBJ1-1; 7 bases map to TRBD1. The V segment lost 6 bases and the J segment 0 bases; nucleotides outside the gene matches: 7. Germline V gene data show CDR1 as SGHNT and CDR2 as YENEEA. The CDR3 has 15 residues. This CDR3 is CASSPRTGVNTEAFF. The DNA for the CDR3 is TGTGCCAGCAGTCCTCGTACAGGGGTGAACACTGAAGCTTTCTTT.

This sequence joins TRBV30 and TRBJ2-7, with D hard to call. The CDR3 sequence is 13 residues long. V dropped 0 bases and J dropped 5 bases, with 11 bases sitting between them. CDR1 GTSNPN and CDR2 SVGIG come from the germline V gene (reference sequence). The CDR3 bases are TGTGCCTGGAGTGTCGGCGGTATGAACGAGCAGTACTTC. Translated: CAWSVGGMNEQYF.

This chain uses TRBV3-1 (or the pseudogene TRBV3-2) with TRBJ2-7; 8 bases line up with TRBD1. This CDR3 has 15 amino acids. The V gene's germline CDR1 is LGHDT and CDR2 YNNKEL (reference sequence). The V and J ends lost 5 bases and 1 base, in that order; junction bases with no gene match: 7. The CDR3 sequence: CASSDPGGKSYEQYF. In nucleotides, the CDR3 is TGTGCCAGCAGCGATCCAGGGGGCAAGTCCTACGAGCAGTACTTC.

The chain recombines TRBV5-1 with TRBJ2-5; the D gene is possibly TRBD2 (7 bases). The CDR3 length is 13 residues. V lost 4 bases and J lost 6, with 13 bases in between. Germline V gene data show CDR1 as SGHRS and CDR2 as YFSETQ. The CDR3 nucleotides read TGCGCCAGCAGCACGAGCGGGGACAAGACCCAGTACTTC. The encoded protein is CASSTSGDKTQYF.

V gene TRBV14 combines with J gene TRBJ2-1; 7 bases map to TRBD1. The CDR3 loop spans 16 amino acids. In germline, CDR1 is SGHDN, CDR2 FVKESK. Germline trimming cut 0 bases from V and 2 bases from J; bases unmatched to any gene: 4. CDR3 DNA: TGTGCCAGCAGCCAAGATCCAGGGGGACCCTACAATGAGCAGTTCTTC. Protein sequence: CASSQDPGGPYNEQFF.

This sequence joins TRBV6-5 and TRBJ2-3; D gene uncertain. V was pared by 2 bases and J by 1 base, with 13 bases between. CDR3 length equals 16 residues. Germline CDR1 reads MNHEY; CDR2 reads SVGAGI. CDR3 nucleotides: TGTGCCAGCAGTTACAGTACCGGTTTTGGCACAGATACGCAGTATTTT. It specifies CASSYSTGFGTDTQYF.

The genes are TRBV6-5 and TRBJ2-7; weak D call: TRBD2 (6 bases). Germline V gene sequence: CDR1 MNHEY, CDR2 SVGAGI. This CDR3 has 14 residues. Trimming left V 7 bases short and J 4 bases short, with 17 bases between. CDR3 amino acids: CASTGSGDAYEQYF. DNA of the CDR3: TGTGCCAGCACTGGGTCGGGGGATGCTTACGAGCAGTACTTC.

This chain links TRBV4-3 with TRBJ1-5; TRBD1 is a possible D gene (5 bases). V was pared by 0 bases and J by 5 bases, with 14 bases between. The length of the CDR3 is 16 residues. Germline-derived CDR1 and CDR2 are LGHNA and YSLEER. In DNA form, the CDR3 reads TGCGCCAGCAGCCAAGATTTCCTACAGGTAGATCAGCCCCAGCATTTT. This gives the protein CASSQDFLQVDQPQHF.

V and J are TRBV7-7 and TRBJ2-1; 14 bases fit TRBD2. Germline values: CDR1 SSHAT, CDR2 FNYEAQ (reference sequence). After removal of 5 bases from V and 9 bases from J, the junction contained 6 bases not matched to a gene. The CDR3 loop spans 15 amino acids. CDR3 region: CASSPTSGGVSEQFF. The CDR3 region has the DNA TGTGCCAGCAGCCCGACTAGCGGGGGGGTATCTGAGCAGTTCTTC. Complete variable domain (other parts from reference TRBV7-7 and TRBJ2-1): GAGVSQSPRYKVTKRGQDVTLRCDPISSHATLYWYQQALGQGPEFLTYFNYEAQPDKSGLPSDRFSAERPEGSISTLTIQRTEQRDSAMYRCASSPTSGGVSEQFFGPGTRLTVL.

The chain carries TRBV7-9 and TRBJ2-1; D call uncertain. CDR3 length: 12 amino acids. CDR1 is SEHNR, CDR2 FQNEAQ, per germline (reference sequence). Deletions cut 5 bases from V and 2 bases from J, with 4 bases between. The CDR3 sequence: CASSRAYNEQFF. DNA for the CDR3: TGTGCCAGCAGCCGAGCCTACAATGAGCAGTTCTTC.

The CDR3 nucleotides read TGTGCCAGCAGCACCCGTTGGGGGCGGACCTCTGGGGCCAACGTCCTGACTTTC. This encodes CASSTRWGRTSGANVLTF. The chain couples TRBV9 to TRBJ2-6, with TRBD1 as a possible D gene (6 bases). The CDR3 spans 18 residues. Deletions cut 4 bases from V and 0 bases from J, with 17 bases between. Germline CDR1 reads SGDLS; CDR2 reads YYNGEE. The whole variable domain, remainder taken from reference TRBV9 and TRBJ2-6, is DSGVTQTPKHLITATGQRVTLRCSPRSGDLSVYWYQQSLDQGLQFLIQYYNGEERAKGNILERFSAQQFPDLHSELNLSSLELGDSALYFCASSTRWGRTSGANVLTFGAGSRLTVL.

V and J are TRBV18 and TRBJ2-5, with D possibly TRBD2 on 6 matching bases. The CDR3 is made up of 16 amino acids. Germline lookup yields CDR1 KGHSH and CDR2 LQKENI. V lost 0 bases, J lost 2 bases, and 13 bases lay in between. The CDR3 nucleotides are TGTGCCAGCTCACCACCGTTCGGGGGAGGTCAAGAGACCCAGTACTTC. It yields the protein CASSPPFGGGQETQYF.

This CDR3 is CASSQTGAYTEAFF. Written as DNA, the CDR3 is TGCGCCAGCAGCCAAACTGGAGCCTACACTGAAGCTTTCTTT. The V call is TRBV4-3, the J call TRBJ1-1; no clear D. This CDR3 spans 14 amino acids. Trimming shortened V by 2 bases and J by 3 bases, and 10 bases separated the two germline ends. Germline assignment: CDR1 LGHNA and CDR2 YSLEER.

The V and J genes are TRBV18 and TRBJ2-2, with TRBD2 matching over 12 bases. Germline values: CDR1 KGHSH, CDR2 LQKENI. V gave up 4 bases and J gave up 1 base; unmatched junction bases: 4. The CDR3 length is 17 residues. This CDR3 reads CASSHGLAGKNTGELFF. The CDR3 region has the DNA TGTGCCAGCTCACATGGACTAGCGGGAAAGAACACCGGGGAGCTGTTTTTT.